This entry concerns a single T cell receptor beta chain. Its matching antigen is unknown. This specimen comes from a study of Ad26.COV2.S vaccination and SARS-CoV-2 variants. Study-level points and caveats: Those who received the vaccine showed greater spike-specific TCR breadth than those given placebo.

Regarding treatment: around 19 received Ad26.COV2.S at low or high dose, single or two shots; several received placebo; per-sample allocation not given. The samples were gathered on day 63 after the first injection of vaccine or placebo. Assay used: immunoSEQ multiplex PCR; TCRdb lists only in-frame clones, some missing. This sample has 410,000 or so clones, with roughly 90% found just once. Germline assignment: CDR1 KGHSH and CDR2 LQKENI. V was shortened by 3 bases and J by 1 base, with 9 bases between the two germline ends. The CDR3 is 14 amino acids. The source material was peripheral blood, sampled in a trial of Ad26.COV2.S vaccine versus placebo. The chain employs TRBV18 and TRBJ1-1; no reliable D call. The receptor was isolated from a person aged 18 to 59 who received the Ad26.COV2.S COVID-19 vaccine or a placebo. The CDR3 reads CASSPQVGNTEAFF. The CDR3 DNA is TGTGCCAGCTCACCCCAAGTCGGGAACACTGAAGCTTTCTTT. Full variable domain (outside the CDR3, taken from reference TRBV18 and TRBJ1-1): NAGVMQNPRHLVRRRGQEARLRCSPMKGHSHVYWYRQLPEEGLKFMVYLQKENIIDESGMPKERFSAEFPKEGPSILRIQQVVRGDSAAYFCASSPQVGNTEAFFGQGTRLTVV.